This TCR beta chain derives from a study of T cells after yellow fever vaccination. Study-level findings and limits: Abundant bulk-derived clonotypes could contaminate FACS-sorted repertoires. The appearance of a small share of clonotypes in both CD4 and CD8 compartments was observed. Although the secondary response was weaker, it peaked faster, at day 5 versus 15.

This CDR3 comprises 16 residues. V was pared by 2 bases and J by 5 bases, with 16 bases between. Germline V gene sequence: CDR1 SGHRS, CDR2 YFSETQ. TCRdb processed the 5' RACE reads anew with MiXCR; each CDR3 protein has one entry. The data show some 560,000 distinct CDR3 sequences, roughly 19% seen once. This clonotype was counted a few times. What it binds is unknown. Source: PBMCs, taken 15 days after the yellow fever booster vaccination. This receptor was identified in a man aged 30 to 45 who received the YFV17D yellow fever vaccine. This chain uses TRBV5-1 with TRBJ2-2, with D perhaps given as TRBD1 or TRBD2 (6 bases each). The CDR3 DNA reads TGCGCCAGCAGCTTAAGTGCGGGACAAGCGACCGGGGAGCTGTTTTTT. Its protein product is CASSLSAGQATGELFF.